This T cell receptor (beta chain) is from a study of PD-1 blockade in classical Hodgkin lymphoma. The time point is: cycle 4 day 1 (C4D1), after more than five weeks of nivolumab. Brentuximab vedotin exposure varied, and every patient relapsed after autologous stem cell transplantation. The data were produced by immunoSEQ multiplex PCR, yet TCRdb's version contains in-frame clones alone and is incomplete. Here the sample spans around 40,000 clones, 70% to 85% being singletons. This clone was seen a handful of times. Germline V gene lookup returns CDR1 MDHEN and CDR2 SYDVKM. The J segment lost 4 bases and the V segment lost 5 bases, leaving 7 bases of the junction unmatched. This CDR3 has 14 amino acids.

The material sequenced was peripheral blood mononuclear cells (PBMCs), taken before the fourth cycle of nivolumab. The origin of this receptor is a human donor with classical Hodgkin lymphoma. The rearrangement links TRBV28 to TRBJ1-1; 7 positions match TRBD1. The CDR3 DNA reads as TGTGCCAGCAGTGCCACAGGGGTACGCACTGAAGCTTTCTTT. Protein product: CASSATGVRTEAFF.